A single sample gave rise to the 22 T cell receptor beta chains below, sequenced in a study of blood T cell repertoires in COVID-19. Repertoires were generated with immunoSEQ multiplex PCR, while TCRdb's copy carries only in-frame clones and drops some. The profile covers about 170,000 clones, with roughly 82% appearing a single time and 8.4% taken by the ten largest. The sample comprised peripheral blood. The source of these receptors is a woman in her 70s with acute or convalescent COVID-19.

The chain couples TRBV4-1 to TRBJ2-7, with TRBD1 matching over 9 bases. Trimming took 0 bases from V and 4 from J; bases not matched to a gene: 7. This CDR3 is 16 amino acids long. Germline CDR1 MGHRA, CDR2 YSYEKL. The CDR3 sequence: CASSQDHRDRAYEQYF. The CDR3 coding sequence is TGCGCCAGCAGCCAAGATCACCGGGACAGGGCTTACGAGCAGTACTTC.

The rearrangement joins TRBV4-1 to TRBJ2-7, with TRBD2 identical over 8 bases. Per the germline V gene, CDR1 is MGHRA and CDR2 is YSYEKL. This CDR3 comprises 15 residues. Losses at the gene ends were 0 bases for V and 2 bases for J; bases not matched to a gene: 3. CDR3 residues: CASSQEREGPYEQYF. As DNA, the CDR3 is TGCGCCAGCAGCCAAGAACGGGAGGGCCCCTACGAGCAGTACTTC.

The CDR3 DNA reads as TGTGCCAGCAGCTTGGTCGGCGCGGAGAAAGTAGAGACCCAGTACTTC. This codes for CASSLVGAEKVETQYF. The chain couples TRBV7-8 to TRBJ2-5, with D unclear. The CDR3 is 16 residues long. In germline, CDR1 is SGHVS, CDR2 FQNEAQ. V gave up 3 bases and J gave up 4 bases, with 18 bases separating them.

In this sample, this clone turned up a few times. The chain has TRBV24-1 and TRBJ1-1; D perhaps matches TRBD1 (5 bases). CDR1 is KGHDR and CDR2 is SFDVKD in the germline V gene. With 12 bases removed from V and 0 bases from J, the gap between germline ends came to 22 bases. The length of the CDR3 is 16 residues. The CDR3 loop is CAGQWKRRGLNTEAFF. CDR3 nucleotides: TGTGCCGGGCAGTGGAAGCGAAGGGGTCTGAACACTGAAGCTTTCTTT.

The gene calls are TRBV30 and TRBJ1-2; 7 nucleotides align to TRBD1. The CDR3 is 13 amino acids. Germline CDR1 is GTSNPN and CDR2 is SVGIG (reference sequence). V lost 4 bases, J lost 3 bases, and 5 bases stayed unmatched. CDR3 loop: CAWNLDRDYGYTF. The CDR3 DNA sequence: TGTGCCTGGAACCTAGACAGGGACTATGGCTACACCTTC.

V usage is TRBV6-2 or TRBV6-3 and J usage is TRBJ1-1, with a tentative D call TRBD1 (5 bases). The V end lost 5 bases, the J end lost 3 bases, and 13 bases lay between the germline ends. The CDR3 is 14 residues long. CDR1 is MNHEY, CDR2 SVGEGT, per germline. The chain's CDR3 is CASSLWGGYTEAFF. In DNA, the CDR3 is TGTGCCAGCAGTCTCTGGGGCGGATACACTGAAGCTTTCTTT.

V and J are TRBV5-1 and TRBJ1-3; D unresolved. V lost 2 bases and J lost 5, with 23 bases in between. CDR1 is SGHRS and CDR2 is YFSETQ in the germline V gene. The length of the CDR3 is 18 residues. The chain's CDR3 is CASSLSGLGGLRRNTIYF. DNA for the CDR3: TGCGCCAGCAGCTTATCTGGGTTGGGCGGGCTCCGCCGAAACACCATATATTTT.

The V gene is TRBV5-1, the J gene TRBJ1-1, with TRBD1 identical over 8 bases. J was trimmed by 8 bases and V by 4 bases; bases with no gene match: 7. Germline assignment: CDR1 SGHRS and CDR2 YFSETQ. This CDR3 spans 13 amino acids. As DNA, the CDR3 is TGCGCCAGCAGCCGGCCGGGACAGGAAGAAGCTTTCTTT. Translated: CASSRPGQEEAFF.

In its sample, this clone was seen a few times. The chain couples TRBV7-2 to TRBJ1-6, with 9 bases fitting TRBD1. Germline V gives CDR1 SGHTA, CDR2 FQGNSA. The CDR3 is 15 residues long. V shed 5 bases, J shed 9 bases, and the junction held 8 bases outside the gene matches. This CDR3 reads CASSPGTGYTSPLHF. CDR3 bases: TGTGCCAGCAGCCCGGGGACAGGGTACACTTCACCCCTCCACTTT.

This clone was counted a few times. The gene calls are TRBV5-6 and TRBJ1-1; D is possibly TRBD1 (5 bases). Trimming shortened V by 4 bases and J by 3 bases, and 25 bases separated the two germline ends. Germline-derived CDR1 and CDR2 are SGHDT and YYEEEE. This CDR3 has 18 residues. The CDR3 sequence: CASSTPGLGSPGDTEAFF. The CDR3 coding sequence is TGTGCCAGCAGCACCCCAGGGTTAGGGTCTCCGGGGGACACTGAAGCTTTCTTT. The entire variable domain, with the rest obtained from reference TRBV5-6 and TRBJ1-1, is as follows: DAGVTQSPTHLIKTRGQQVTLRCSPKSGHDTVSWYQQALGQGPQFIFQYYEEEERQRGNFPDRFSGHQFPNYSSELNVNALLLGDSALYLCASSTPGLGSPGDTEAFFGQGTRLTVV.

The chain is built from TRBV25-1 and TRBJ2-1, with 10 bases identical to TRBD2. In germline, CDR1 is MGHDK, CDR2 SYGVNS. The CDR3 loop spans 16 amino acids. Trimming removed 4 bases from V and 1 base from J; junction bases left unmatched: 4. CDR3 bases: TGTGCCAGCAGTGGGATAGCGGGGGGATCCTACAATGAGCAGTTCTTC. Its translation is CASSGIAGGSYNEQFF.

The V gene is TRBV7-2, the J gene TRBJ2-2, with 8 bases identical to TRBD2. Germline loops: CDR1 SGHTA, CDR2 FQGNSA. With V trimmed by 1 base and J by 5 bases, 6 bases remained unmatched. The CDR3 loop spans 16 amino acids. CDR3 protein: CASSLDAGGATGELFF. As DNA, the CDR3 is TGTGCCAGCAGCTTAGATGCGGGGGGCGCGACCGGGGAGCTGTTTTTT.

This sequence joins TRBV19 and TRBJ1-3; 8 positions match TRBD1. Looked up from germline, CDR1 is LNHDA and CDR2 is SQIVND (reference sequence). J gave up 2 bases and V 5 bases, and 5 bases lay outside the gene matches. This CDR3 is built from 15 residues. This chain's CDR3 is CASSPRDRTGNTIYF. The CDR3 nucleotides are TGTGCCAGTAGTCCGAGGGACAGGACTGGAAACACCATATATTTT.

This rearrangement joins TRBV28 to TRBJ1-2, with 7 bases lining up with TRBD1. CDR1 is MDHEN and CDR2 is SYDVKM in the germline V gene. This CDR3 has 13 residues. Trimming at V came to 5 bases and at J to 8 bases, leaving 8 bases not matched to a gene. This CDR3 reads CASSTGTAQGYTF. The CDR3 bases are TGTGCCAGCAGTACCGGGACAGCTCAAGGCTACACCTTC.

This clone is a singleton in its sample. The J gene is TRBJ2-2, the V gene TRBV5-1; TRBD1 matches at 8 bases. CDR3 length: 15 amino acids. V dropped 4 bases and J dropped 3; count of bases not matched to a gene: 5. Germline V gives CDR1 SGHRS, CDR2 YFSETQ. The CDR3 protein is CASSLTGADTGELFF. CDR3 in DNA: TGCGCCAGCAGCCTGACAGGGGCCGACACCGGGGAGCTGTTTTTT.

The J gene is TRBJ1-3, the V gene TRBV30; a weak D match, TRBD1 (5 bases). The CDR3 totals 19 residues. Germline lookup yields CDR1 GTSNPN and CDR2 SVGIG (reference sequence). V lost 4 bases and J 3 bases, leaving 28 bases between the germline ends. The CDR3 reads CAWKPGVRSSITYGNTIYF. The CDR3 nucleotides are TGTGCCTGGAAACCGGGGGTACGGTCTTCCATAACATATGGAAACACCATATATTTT. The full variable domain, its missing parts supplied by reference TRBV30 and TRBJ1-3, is SQTIHQWPATLVQPVGSPLSLECTVEGTSNPNLYWYRQAAGRGLQLLFYSVGIGQISSEVPQNLSASRPQDRQFILSSKKLLLSDSGFYLCAWKPGVRSSITYGNTIYFGEGSWLTVV.

The chain's CDR3 is CASSTHGQSQETQYF. For the CDR3, the DNA is TGTGCCAGCAGCACCCACGGACAGAGTCAAGAGACCCAGTACTTC. The gene calls are TRBV7-2 and TRBJ2-5; perhaps TRBD1 as D (6 bases). The CDR3 extends over 15 amino acids. V lost 5 bases and J 2 bases, leaving 15 bases between the germline ends. Germline CDR1 is SGHTA and CDR2 is FQGNSA.

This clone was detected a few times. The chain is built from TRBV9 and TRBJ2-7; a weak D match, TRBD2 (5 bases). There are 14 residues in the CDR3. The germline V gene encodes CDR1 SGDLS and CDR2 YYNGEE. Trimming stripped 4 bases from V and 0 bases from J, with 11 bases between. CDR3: CASSREGSSYEQYF. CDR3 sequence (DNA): TGTGCCAGCAGCCGAGAAGGGAGCTCCTACGAGCAGTACTTC. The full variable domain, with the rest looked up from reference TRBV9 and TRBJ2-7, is DSGVTQTPKHLITATGQRVTLRCSPRSGDLSVYWYQQSLDQGLQFLIQYYNGEERAKGNILERFSAQQFPDLHSELNLSSLELGDSALYFCASSREGSSYEQYFGPGTRLTVT.

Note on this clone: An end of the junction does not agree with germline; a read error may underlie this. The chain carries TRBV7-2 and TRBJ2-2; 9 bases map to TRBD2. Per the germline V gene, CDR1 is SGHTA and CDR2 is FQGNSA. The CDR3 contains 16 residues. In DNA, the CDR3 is TGTGCCAGCAGCCTAGCCGGGACTAGCTTTCCCGGGGAGCTGTTTTTT. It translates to CASSLAGTSFPGELFF. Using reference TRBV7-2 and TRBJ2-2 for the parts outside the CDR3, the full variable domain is GAGVSQSPSNKVTEKGKDVELRCDPISGHTALYWYRQSLGQGLEFLIYFQGNSAPDKSGLPSDRFSAERTGGSVSTLTIQRTQQEDSAVYLCASSLAGTSFPGELFFGEGSRLTVL.

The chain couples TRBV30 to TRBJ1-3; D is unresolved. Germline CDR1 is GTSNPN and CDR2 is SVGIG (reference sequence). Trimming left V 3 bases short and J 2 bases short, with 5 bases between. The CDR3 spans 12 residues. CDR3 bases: TGTGCCTGGAGCCTTCCTGGAAACACCATATATTTT. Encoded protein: CAWSLPGNTIYF. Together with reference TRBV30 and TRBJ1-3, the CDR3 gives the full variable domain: SQTIHQWPATLVQPVGSPLSLECTVEGTSNPNLYWYRQAAGRGLQLLFYSVGIGQISSEVPQNLSASRPQDRQFILSSKKLLLSDSGFYLCAWSLPGNTIYFGEGSWLTVV.

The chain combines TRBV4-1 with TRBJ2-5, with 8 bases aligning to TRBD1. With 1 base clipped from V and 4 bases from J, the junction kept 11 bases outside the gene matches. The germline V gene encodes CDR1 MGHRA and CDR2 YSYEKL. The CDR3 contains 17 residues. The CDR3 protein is CASSQARNRGSGETQYF. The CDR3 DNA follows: TGCGCCAGCAGCCAAGCCCGAAACAGGGGGAGCGGAGAGACCCAGTACTTC.

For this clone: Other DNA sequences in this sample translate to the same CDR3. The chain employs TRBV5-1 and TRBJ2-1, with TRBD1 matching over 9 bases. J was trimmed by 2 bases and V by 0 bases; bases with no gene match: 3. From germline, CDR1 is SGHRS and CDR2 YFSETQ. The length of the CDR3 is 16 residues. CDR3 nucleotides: TGCGCCAGCAGCTTGGAGGGGACAGGGACCTACAATGAGCAGTTCTTC. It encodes CASSLEGTGTYNEQFF.